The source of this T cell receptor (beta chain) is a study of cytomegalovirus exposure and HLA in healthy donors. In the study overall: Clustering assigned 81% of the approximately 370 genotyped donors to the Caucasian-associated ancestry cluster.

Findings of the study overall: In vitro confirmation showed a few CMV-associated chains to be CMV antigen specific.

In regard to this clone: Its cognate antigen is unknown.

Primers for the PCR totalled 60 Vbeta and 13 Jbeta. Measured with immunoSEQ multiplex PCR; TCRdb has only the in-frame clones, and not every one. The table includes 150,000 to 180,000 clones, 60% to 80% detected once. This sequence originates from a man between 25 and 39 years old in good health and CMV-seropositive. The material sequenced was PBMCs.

As DNA, the CDR3 is TGTGCCAGCAGGCTTCCGGGACAGTATATGAACACTGAAGCTTTCTTT. This sequence encodes CASRLPGQYMNTEAFF. The chain combines TRBV28 with TRBJ1-1; 7 nucleotides match TRBD1. Looked up from germline, CDR1 is MDHEN and CDR2 is SYDVKM. CDR3 length: 16 amino acids. J lost 0 bases, V lost 6 bases, and 10 bases had no gene match.